In this sample, the clone carrying this T cell receptor beta chain is medium-sized. As yet, its antigen is unknown. This sample was included in a study of liver allograft versus peripheral blood T cells. The overall study: Recipients' peripheral blood T cell receptor repertoires were compared with those in transplanted livers.

Study-wide results and caveats: Peripheral blood repertoires reportedly differed from the T cell receptor repertoires found inside liver allografts.

TCRdb passed the reads through MiXCR, listing each CDR3 protein once. Among about 3,500 distinct CDR3 sequences listed, just over 14% were seen once. The CDR3 has 12 amino acids. From germline, CDR1 is LNHNV and CDR2 YYDKDF (reference sequence). V was clipped by 0 bases and J by 14 bases, with 11 bases between them. This TCR derives from a human patient who had a liver transplant. Some T cells may have originated in the graft donor. This rearrangement joins TRBV15 to TRBJ2-1; tentatively, D is TRBD2 (5 bases). In DNA form, the CDR3 reads TGTGCCACCAGCAGAGATTTTGGGCGGGAGTTCTTC. The encoded protein is CATSRDFGREFF.